This TCR beta chain stems from a study of PD-1 blockade in classical Hodgkin lymphoma. Each patient experienced a relapse that followed autologous stem cell transplantation, and brentuximab vedotin exposure varied. Best outcomes ranged across complete response, partial response and progressive disease. Overall study results and limits: Initiation of nivolumab under 1 year after ASCT led to exclusion of patients.

The CDR3 contains 13 residues. Trimming took 8 bases from V and 2 from J, leaving 10 bases between them. CDR1 and CDR2 (germline): MNHNS, SASEGT. Comment on this clone: Its antigen remains unidentified.

Data came from immunoSEQ multiplex PCR; TCRdb stores just in-frame clones and leaves some out. The data contain about 100,000 clones, 80% to 90% of them seen just once; the ten biggest clones take up around 20%. The clonotype originates from a human donor with classical Hodgkin lymphoma. The V and J genes are TRBV6-1 and TRBJ2-4; D is unresolved. The sequences come from peripheral blood mononuclear cells (PBMCs), collected before the second cycle of nivolumab. The CDR3 DNA follows: TGTGCCAGCTGGGTGGGGACCAAAAACATTCAGTACTTC. As protein: CASWVGTKNIQYF.